Sequencing of this T cell receptor beta chain was carried out in a study of T cells after yellow fever vaccination. Via MiXCR, TCRdb re-called the 5' RACE reads, giving one row per CDR3 protein. This table has some 260,000 distinct CDR3 sequences, roughly 5.2% appearing once. General study points: Booster sampling recovered most clones from primary vaccination (approximately 97% CD4, around 88% CD8).

A remark on this clonotype: The target antigen is unknown.

The CDR3 consists of 15 residues. Germline V lookup: CDR1 WNHNN, CDR2 SYGVQD (reference sequence). V lost 8 bases and J 4 bases, leaving 18 bases between the germline ends. The chain carries TRBV10-1 and TRBJ1-5; D remains ambiguous. This receptor was taken from a young man who received the YFV17D yellow fever vaccine. Sequencing was performed on CD4+ T cells sorted from PBMCs, taken on the day of the yellow fever booster vaccination. The CDR3 DNA reads as TGCGCCAGCCGGAAGGCAGTGCCCGATAATCAGCCCCAGCATTTT. Translation: CASRKAVPDNQPQHF.